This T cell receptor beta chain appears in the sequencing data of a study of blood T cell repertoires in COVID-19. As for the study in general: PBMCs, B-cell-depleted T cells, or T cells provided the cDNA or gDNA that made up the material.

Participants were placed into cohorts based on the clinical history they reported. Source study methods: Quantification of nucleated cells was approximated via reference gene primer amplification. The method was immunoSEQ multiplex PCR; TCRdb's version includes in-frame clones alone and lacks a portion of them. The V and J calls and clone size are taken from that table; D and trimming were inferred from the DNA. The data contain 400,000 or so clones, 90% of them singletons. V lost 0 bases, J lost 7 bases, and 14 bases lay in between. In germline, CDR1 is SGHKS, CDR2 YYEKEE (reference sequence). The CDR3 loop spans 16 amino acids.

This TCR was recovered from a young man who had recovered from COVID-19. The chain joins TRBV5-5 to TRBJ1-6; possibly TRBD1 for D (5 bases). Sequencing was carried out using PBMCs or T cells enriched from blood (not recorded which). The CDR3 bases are TGTGCCAGCAGCTTGGCCGGGGGGTCTAAGAATTCACCCCTCCACTTT. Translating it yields CASSLAGGSKNSPLHF. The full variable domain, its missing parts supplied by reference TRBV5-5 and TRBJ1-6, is DAGVTQSPTHLIKTRGQQVTLRCSPISGHKSVSWYQQVLGQGPQFIFQYYEKEERGRGNFPDRFSARQFPNYSSELNVNALLLGDSALYLCASSLAGGSKNSPLHFGNGTRLTVT.